This TCR beta chain was retrieved from a study of shared clonotypes between healthy human individuals. About this clone: The antigen remains undetermined.

Study outcomes and limitations: The study drew on few donors, limiting represented genetic and exposure-history diversity.

Using immunoSEQ multiplex PCR, the repertoire was profiled, and TCRdb retains in-frame clones only, with some absent. The sample yields roughly 2.2 million clones, roughly 92% seen once. Per germline, CDR1 MGHRA and CDR2 YSYEKL. V was clipped by 3 bases and J by 6 bases, with 18 bases between them. The CDR3 totals 16 residues. Material for sequencing was naive CD4+ T cells from PBMCs. The subset denotes: CD45RA+ positively selected. This chain uses TRBV4-1 with TRBJ1-5; D perhaps matches TRBD1 (5 bases). The clonotype was recovered from a man between 18 and 35 years old in good health. Some clones in this sample may be carry-over from other donors' samples. For the CDR3, the DNA is TGCGCCAGCAGCCACCCCACGCGGGGGGGTGGTCAGCCCCAGCATTTT. Its translation is CASSHPTRGGGQPQHF.